These 16 T cell receptor beta chains came from one sample sequenced in a study of blood T cell repertoires in COVID-19. Produced via immunoSEQ multiplex PCR; TCRdb's table is partial and in-frame only. The table shows some 250,000 clones, with roughly 87% occurring only once. Sequencing was performed on peripheral blood. Source of these receptors: a woman aged 25 to 45 with acute or convalescent COVID-19.

The J gene is TRBJ2-7, the V gene TRBV9; D is possibly TRBD1 (5 bases). CDR1 and CDR2 from the germline V gene are SGDLS and YYNGEE. Trimming pared 0 bases from V and 4 bases from J, leaving 11 bases between. The CDR3 runs to 14 residues. In DNA, the CDR3 is TGTGCCAGCAGCGTAGGAGCCGGACAATACGAGCAGTACTTC. It yields the protein CASSVGAGQYEQYF.

The J gene is TRBJ2-1, the V gene TRBV28, with a possible D match to TRBD1 (6 bases). CDR3 length equals 15 residues. Germline V CDR1 and CDR2: MDHEN, SYDVKM. V dropped 7 bases and J dropped 12 bases, with 25 bases sitting between them. CDR3 nucleotides: TGTGCCAGCACCTTGGCAGGGGCACAAGCAAATTGGCAGTTCTTC. Translating gives CASTLAGAQANWQFF.

The chain joins TRBV7-2 to TRBJ2-4, with D possibly matching TRBD1 (10 bases). The CDR3 covers 17 residues. Looked up from germline, CDR1 is SGHTA and CDR2 is FQGNSA. The CDR3 loop reads CAGGGDRGYLAKNIQYF. In nucleotides, the CDR3 is TGTGCTGGCGGGGGGGACAGGGGATACTTAGCCAAAAACATTCAGTACTTC.

V is TRBV7-9 and J is TRBJ2-3, with D tentatively TRBD2 (5 bases). Trimming shortened V by 2 bases and J by 0 bases, and 12 bases separated the two germline ends. In germline, CDR1 is SEHNR, CDR2 FQNEAQ (reference sequence). The CDR3 contains 16 residues. The DNA of the CDR3 is TGTGCCAGCAGCTTACGTGGCGGAGGTAGCACAGATACGCAGTATTTT. Amino acids: CASSLRGGGSTDTQYF.

The genes are TRBV11-3 and TRBJ2-7; 11 bases are a match to TRBD2. The CDR3 is 14 amino acids. Germline V gives CDR1 SGHNT, CDR2 YENEEA. V shed 6 bases, J shed 4 bases, and the junction held 5 bases outside the gene matches. The CDR3 is CASSWRTSGYEQYF. CDR3 coding DNA: TGTGCCAGCAGTTGGCGGACTAGCGGGTACGAGCAGTACTTC.

The rearrangement joins TRBV5-1 to TRBJ1-4; 7 bases match TRBD1. The J segment lost 3 bases and the V segment lost 3 bases, leaving 5 bases of the junction unmatched. This CDR3 contains 15 residues. Germline CDR1 SGHRS, CDR2 YFSETQ. The CDR3 bases are TGCGCCAGCAGCTACGACAGGGTCCCTAATGAAAAACTGTTTTTT. Its translation is CASSYDRVPNEKLFF.

The V call is TRBV7-8, the J call TRBJ2-7, with D possibly matching TRBD2 (6 bases). Germline V CDR1 and CDR2: SGHVS, FQNEAQ. The CDR3 totals 13 residues. The V end lost 4 bases, the J end lost 2 bases, and 9 bases lay between the germline ends. The CDR3 DNA reads TGTGCCAGCAGCTGGGGAGGTACCTACGAGCAGTACTTC. It encodes CASSWGGTYEQYF.

This clone was observed a handful of times. The gene calls are TRBV12-5 and TRBJ2-1; D perhaps matches TRBD2 (5 bases). CDR1 and CDR2 from the germline V gene are LGHNT and FRNRAP. The ends were cut back, 1 base at V and 4 bases at J, with 11 bases in the middle. The CDR3 runs to 15 residues. The CDR3 DNA reads as TGTGCTAGTGGTTTGGGAGGGCCAGATTACAATGAGCAGTTCTTC. It specifies CASGLGGPDYNEQFF.

As DNA, the CDR3 is TGTGCCAGCAGCTTATCGGGACAGGGTAACACCGGGGAGCTGTTTTTT. The encoded protein is CASSLSGQGNTGELFF. This rearrangement joins TRBV7-6 to TRBJ2-2; 9 bases line up with TRBD1. The germline V gene has CDR1 SGHVS and CDR2 FNYEAQ. This CDR3 has 16 amino acids. Trimming removed 2 bases from V and 2 bases from J; junction bases left unmatched: 3. The whole variable domain, remainder taken from reference TRBV7-6 and TRBJ2-2, is GAGVSQSPRYKVTKRGQDVALRCDPISGHVSLYWYRQALGQGPEFLTYFNYEAQQDKSGLPNDRFSAERPEGSISTLTIQRTEQRDSAMYRCASSLSGQGNTGELFFGEGSRLTVL.

The V call is TRBV5-1, the J call TRBJ1-6; D is possibly TRBD1 (6 bases). The germline CDR1 and CDR2 sequences are SGHRS and YFSETQ. CDR3 size: 15 residues. V lost 4 bases to trimming and J lost 3 bases, with 11 bases between them. CDR3: CASSPQGLYNSPLHF. CDR3 in DNA: TGCGCCAGCAGCCCACAGGGCCTCTATAATTCACCCCTCCACTTT.

The J gene is TRBJ1-1, the V gene TRBV30; 7 bases match TRBD1. V lost 6 bases and J lost 1; bases outside the gene matches: 2. Germline V lookup: CDR1 GTSNPN, CDR2 SVGIG (reference sequence). The CDR3 sequence is 12 residues long. The CDR3 bases are TGTGCCTGCCGGGACAGGAACACTGAAGCTTTCTTT. It codes for CACRDRNTEAFF.

This clone was picked up a small number of times. CDR3 residues: CASSDPGQGIRSLHF. The CDR3 bases are TGTGCCAGCAGTGACCCCGGACAGGGGATTCGATCCCTCCACTTT. The chain couples TRBV6-2 or TRBV6-3 to TRBJ1-6; 9 bases fit TRBD1. The CDR3 consists of 15 residues. CDR1 MNHEY and CDR2 SVGEGT come from the germline V gene. V dropped 5 bases and J dropped 14; count of bases not matched to a gene: 13.

The V gene is TRBV5-1, the J gene TRBJ2-1, with 8 bases that match TRBD2. With 3 bases clipped from V and 5 bases from J, the junction kept 10 bases outside the gene matches. CDR3 length equals 16 residues. CDR1 and CDR2 from the germline V gene are SGHRS and YFSETQ. The chain's CDR3 is CASSSVSGRGNNEQFF. CDR3 bases: TGCGCCAGCAGCTCTGTAAGCGGGAGAGGGAACAATGAGCAGTTCTTC.

The rearrangement uses TRBV5-1 and TRBJ2-1, with 11 bases matching TRBD2. The V gene's germline CDR1 is SGHRS and CDR2 YFSETQ. The length of the CDR3 is 17 residues. Trimming at V came to 3 bases and at J to 10 bases, leaving 15 bases not matched to a gene. The CDR3 loop reads CASSSQGLAGRAGEQFF. The CDR3 region has the DNA TGCGCCAGCAGCTCCCAAGGACTAGCGGGCCGCGCGGGGGAGCAGTTCTTC.

This chain links TRBV11-2 with TRBJ2-1; the match to TRBD2 covers 10 bases. The CDR3 is 15 amino acids. The germline V gene has CDR1 SGHAT and CDR2 FQNNGV. The ends lost 4 bases at V and 5 bases at J; junction bases unmatched: 5. This chain's CDR3 is CASSYWTSGDNEQFF. CDR3 bases: TGTGCCAGCAGCTATTGGACTAGCGGCGACAATGAGCAGTTCTTC.

This clone was seen a single time. An end of the junction does not agree with germline; a read error may underlie this. V gene TRBV12-3 or TRBV12-4 combines with J gene TRBJ2-1; no firm D call. The CDR3 has 11 amino acids. CDR3 in amino acids: CASRFGHEQFF. The CDR3 nucleotides read TGTGCCAGCCGTTTTGGGCATGAGCAGTTCTTC.